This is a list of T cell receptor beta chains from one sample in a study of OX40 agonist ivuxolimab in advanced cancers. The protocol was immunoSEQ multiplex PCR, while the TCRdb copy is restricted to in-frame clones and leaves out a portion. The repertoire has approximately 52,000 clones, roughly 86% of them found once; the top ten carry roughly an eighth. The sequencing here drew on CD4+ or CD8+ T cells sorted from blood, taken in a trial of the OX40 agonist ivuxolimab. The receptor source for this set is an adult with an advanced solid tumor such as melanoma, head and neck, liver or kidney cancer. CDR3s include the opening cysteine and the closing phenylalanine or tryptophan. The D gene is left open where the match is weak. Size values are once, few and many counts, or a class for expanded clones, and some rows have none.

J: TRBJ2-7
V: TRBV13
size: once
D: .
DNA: TGTGCCAGCAGCGACCGGGATCTGACCTACGAGCAGTACTTC
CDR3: CASSDRDLTYEQYF

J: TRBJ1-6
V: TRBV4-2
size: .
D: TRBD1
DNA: TGTGCCAGCAGCCAAGACAGGGGGAAGTCACCCCTCCACTTT
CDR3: CASSQDRGKSPLHF

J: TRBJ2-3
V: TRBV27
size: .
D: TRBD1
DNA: TGTGCCAGCAGTTTATTACTGACAGGGTTACCCACAGATACGCAGTATTTT
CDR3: CASSLLLTGLPTDTQYF

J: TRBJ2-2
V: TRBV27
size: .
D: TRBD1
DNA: TGTGCCAGCAGTCTAGAGCAGGGGGTTATCGGGGAGCTGTTTTTT
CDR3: CASSLEQGVIGELFF

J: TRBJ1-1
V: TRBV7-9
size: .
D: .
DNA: TGTGCCAGCAGCTTACGAACCGGGGGCACTGAAGCTTTCTTT
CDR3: CASSLRTGGTEAFF

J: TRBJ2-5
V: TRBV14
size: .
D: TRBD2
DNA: TGTGCCAGCAGCCAAGACGAGGTAGCGGGGGCCCTCTCTTGGACCCAGTACTTC
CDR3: CASSQDEVAGALSWTQYF

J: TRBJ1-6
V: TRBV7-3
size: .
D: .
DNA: TGTGCCAGCAGCCCCTTTCCTGTGAATTCACCCCTCCACTTT
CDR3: CASSPFPVNSPLHF

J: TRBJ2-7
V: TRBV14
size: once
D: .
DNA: TGTGCCAGCAGCGATGGACGCGAGCAGTACTTC
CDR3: CASSDGREQYF

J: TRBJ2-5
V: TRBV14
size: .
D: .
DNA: TGTGCCAGCAGCCAGCTCCACAGCCAAGAGACCCAGTACTTC
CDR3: CASSQLHSQETQYF

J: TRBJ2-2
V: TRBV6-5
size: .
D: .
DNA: TGTGCCAGCAGTTTAACTGAAACCGGGGAGCTGTTTTTT
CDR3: CASSLTETGELFF

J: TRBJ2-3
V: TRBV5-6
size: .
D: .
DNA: TGTGCCAGCATGCCCGGGGCGGGCGGCGCCGCGGATACGCAGTATTTT
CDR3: CASMPGAGGAADTQYF

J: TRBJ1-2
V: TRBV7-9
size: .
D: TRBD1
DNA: TGTGCCAGCAGCTGGGACAGCCACTATGGCTACACCTTC
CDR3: CASSWDSHYGYTF

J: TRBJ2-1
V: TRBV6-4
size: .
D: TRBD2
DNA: TGTGCCAGCAGTAAGGGAGCGGGGGAGCAGTTCTTC
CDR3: CASSKGAGEQFF

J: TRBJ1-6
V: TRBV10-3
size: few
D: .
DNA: TGTGCCATCAGCCTTAGGGGCGGGGGCGATTCACCCCTCCACTTT
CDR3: CAISLRGGGDSPLHF

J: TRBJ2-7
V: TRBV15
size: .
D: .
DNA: TGTGCCACCAGCAGACCGGCCTTCTCCTACGAGCAGTACTTC
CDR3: CATSRPAFSYEQYF

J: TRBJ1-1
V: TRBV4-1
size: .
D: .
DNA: TGCGCCAGCAGCCAAGGTCCCCAGGTCGCTTTCTTT
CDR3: CASSQGPQVAFF

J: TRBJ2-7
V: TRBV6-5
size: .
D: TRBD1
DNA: TGTGCCAGCACTTATAGTATGGGACAGTCCACCTACGAGCAGTACTTC
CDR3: CASTYSMGQSTYEQYF

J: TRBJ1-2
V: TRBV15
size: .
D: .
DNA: TGTGCCACCAGCGAAGACTCCTATGGCTACACCTTC
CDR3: CATSEDSYGYTF

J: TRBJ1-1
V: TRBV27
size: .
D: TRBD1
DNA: TGTGCCAGCAGTGACAGGGGTTGGGACACTGAAGCTTTCTTT
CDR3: CASSDRGWDTEAFF

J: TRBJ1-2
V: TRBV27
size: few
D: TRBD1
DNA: TGTGCCAGCAGTCCACAGGGGGCTGAAGGCTACACCTTC
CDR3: CASSPQGAEGYTF

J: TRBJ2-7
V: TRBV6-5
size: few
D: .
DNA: TGTGCCAGCAGTCCGACAGAGAGCTCCTACGAGCAGTACTTC
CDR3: CASSPTESSYEQYF

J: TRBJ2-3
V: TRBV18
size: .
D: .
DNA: TGTGCCAGCTCAGGTAGCCCCACAGATACGCAGTATTTT
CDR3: CASSGSPTDTQYF

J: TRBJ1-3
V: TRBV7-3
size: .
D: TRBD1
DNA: TGTGCCAGCAGCTTCCCCCGCCTGGACAGGTTGGTCTCTGGAAACACCATATATTTT
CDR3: CASSFPRLDRLVSGNTIYF

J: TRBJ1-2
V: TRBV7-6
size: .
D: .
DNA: TGTGCCAGCAGCGTAGTGGCAGGGGATGGCTACACCTTC
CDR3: CASSVVAGDGYTF

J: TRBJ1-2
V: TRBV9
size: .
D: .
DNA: TGTGCCAGCAGCGCCCCGGGTTCCTATGGCTACACCTTC
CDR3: CASSAPGSYGYTF

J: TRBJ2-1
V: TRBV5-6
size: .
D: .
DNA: TGTGCCAGCAGCCCCGGGGGGCGACCCTACAATGAGCAGTTCTTC
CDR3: CASSPGGRPYNEQFF

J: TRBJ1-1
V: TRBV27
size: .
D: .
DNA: TGTGCCAGCAGTCCCCTCGATGGGGGCACTGAAGCTTTCTTT
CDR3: CASSPLDGGTEAFF

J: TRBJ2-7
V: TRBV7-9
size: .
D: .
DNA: TGTGCCAGCACCCCTCTGCAGCCCGACTACGAGCAGTACTTC
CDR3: CASTPLQPDYEQYF

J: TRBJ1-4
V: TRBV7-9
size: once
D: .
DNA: TGTGCCAGCAGCGACCGAGCCGACAGAGATAATGAAAAACTGTTTTTT
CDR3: CASSDRADRDNEKLFF

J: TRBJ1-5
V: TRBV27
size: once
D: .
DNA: TGTGCCAGCAGTAATAGCAATCAGCCCCAGCATTTT
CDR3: CASSNSNQPQHF

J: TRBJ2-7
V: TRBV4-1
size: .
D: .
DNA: TGCGCCAGCAGCCAAGCGCGGCAGACCTCCTACGAGCAGTACTTC
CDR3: CASSQARQTSYEQYF

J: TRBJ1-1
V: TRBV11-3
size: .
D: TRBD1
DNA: TGTGCCAGCAGCTCGGGACAGGGGGCTCACACTGAAGCTTTCTTT
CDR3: CASSSGQGAHTEAFF

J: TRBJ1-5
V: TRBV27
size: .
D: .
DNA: TGTGCCGGCAAAGTCCAGCATTTT
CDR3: CAGKVQHF